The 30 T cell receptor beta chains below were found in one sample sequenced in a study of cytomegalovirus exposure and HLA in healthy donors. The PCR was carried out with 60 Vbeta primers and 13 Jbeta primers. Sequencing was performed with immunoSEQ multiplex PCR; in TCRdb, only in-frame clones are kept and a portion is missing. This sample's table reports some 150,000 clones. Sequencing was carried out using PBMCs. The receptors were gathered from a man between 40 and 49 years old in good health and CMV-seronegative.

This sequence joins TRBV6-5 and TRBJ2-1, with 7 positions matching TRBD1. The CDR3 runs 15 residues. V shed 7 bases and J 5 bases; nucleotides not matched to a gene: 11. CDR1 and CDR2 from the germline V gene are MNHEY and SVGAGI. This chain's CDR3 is CASKGIRTGHNEQFF. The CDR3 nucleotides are TGTGCCAGCAAAGGCATTCGGACAGGCCACAATGAGCAGTTCTTC.

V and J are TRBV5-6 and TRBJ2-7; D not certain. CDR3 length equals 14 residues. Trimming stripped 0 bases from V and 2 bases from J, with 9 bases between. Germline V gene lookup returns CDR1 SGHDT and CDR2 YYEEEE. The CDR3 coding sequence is TGTGCCAGCAGCTTGGGGCGTACTACCTACGAGCAGTACTTC. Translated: CASSLGRTTYEQYF.

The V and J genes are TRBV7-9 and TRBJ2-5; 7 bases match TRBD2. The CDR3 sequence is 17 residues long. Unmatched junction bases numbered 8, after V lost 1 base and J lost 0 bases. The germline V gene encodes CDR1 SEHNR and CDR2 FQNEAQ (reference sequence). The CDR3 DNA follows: TGTGCCAGCAGCTTAGGGCTAGCGGCGATGTACCAAGAGACCCAGTACTTC. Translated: CASSLGLAAMYQETQYF. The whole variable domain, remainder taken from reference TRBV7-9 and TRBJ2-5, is DTGVSQNPRHKITKRGQNVTFRCDPISEHNRLYWYRQTLGQGPEFLTYFQNEAQLEKSRLLSDRFSAERPKGSFSTLEIQRTEQGDSAMYLCASSLGLAAMYQETQYFGPGTRLLVL.

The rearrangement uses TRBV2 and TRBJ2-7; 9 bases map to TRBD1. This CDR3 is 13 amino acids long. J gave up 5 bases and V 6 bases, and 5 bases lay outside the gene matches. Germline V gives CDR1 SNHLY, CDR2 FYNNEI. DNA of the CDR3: TGTGCCAGCAGGAACGGACAGGGGAACGAGCAGTACTTC. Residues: CASRNGQGNEQYF.

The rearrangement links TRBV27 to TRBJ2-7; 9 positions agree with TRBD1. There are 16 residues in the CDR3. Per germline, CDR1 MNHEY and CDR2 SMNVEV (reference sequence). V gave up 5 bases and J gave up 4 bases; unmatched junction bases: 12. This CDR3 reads CASSPIGQGNFYEQYF. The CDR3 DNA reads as TGTGCCAGCAGTCCAATTGGACAGGGGAACTTTTACGAGCAGTACTTC.

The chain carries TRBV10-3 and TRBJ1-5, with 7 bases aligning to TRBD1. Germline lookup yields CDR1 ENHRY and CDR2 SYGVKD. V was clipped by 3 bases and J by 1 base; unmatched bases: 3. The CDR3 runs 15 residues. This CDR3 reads CAISDGRGSNQPQHF. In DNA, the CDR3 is TGTGCCATCAGTGATGGCAGGGGGAGCAATCAGCCCCAGCATTTT.

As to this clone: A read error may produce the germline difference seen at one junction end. The CDR3 DNA sequence: TGCGCCAGCAGCCAAGACCAGGGGGATCCGGAGGTCTTC. Its protein is CASSQDQGDPEVF. The chain has TRBV4-1 and TRBJ2-1, with 7 nucleotides matching TRBD1. CDR1 MGHRA and CDR2 YSYEKL come from the germline V gene. The CDR3 totals 13 residues.

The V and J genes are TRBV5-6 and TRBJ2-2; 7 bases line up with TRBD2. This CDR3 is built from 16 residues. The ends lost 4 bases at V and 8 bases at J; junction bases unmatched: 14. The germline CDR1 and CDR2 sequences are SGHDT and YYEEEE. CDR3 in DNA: TGTGCCAGCAGCCCTCTGCCGGGGGGTGTGGGAGGGGAGCTGTTTTTT. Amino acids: CASSPLPGGVGGELFF. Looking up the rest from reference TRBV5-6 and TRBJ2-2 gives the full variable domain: DAGVTQSPTHLIKTRGQQVTLRCSPKSGHDTVSWYQQALGQGPQFIFQYYEEEERQRGNFPDRFSGHQFPNYSSELNVNALLLGDSALYLCASSPLPGGVGGELFFGEGSRLTVL.

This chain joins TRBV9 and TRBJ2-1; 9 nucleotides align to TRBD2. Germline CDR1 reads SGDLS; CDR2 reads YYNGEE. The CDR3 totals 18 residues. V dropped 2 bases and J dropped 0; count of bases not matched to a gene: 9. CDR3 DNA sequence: TGTGCCAGCAGCGTTGGGGTAGCGGGAGAGAGCTCCTACAATGAGCAGTTCTTC. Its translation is CASSVGVAGESSYNEQFF.

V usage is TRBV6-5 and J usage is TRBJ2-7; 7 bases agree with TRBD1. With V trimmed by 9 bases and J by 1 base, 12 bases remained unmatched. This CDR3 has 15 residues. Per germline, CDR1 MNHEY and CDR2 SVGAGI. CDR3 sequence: CASGQGVRNSYEQYF. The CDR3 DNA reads TGTGCCAGTGGGCAGGGGGTGAGGAATTCCTACGAGCAGTACTTC.

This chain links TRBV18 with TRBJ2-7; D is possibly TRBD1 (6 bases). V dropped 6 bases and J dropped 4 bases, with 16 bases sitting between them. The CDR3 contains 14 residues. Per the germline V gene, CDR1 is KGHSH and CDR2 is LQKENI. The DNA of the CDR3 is TGTGCCAGCTCGCCCGCGGACAGTCAATACGAGCAGTACTTC. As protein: CASSPADSQYEQYF.

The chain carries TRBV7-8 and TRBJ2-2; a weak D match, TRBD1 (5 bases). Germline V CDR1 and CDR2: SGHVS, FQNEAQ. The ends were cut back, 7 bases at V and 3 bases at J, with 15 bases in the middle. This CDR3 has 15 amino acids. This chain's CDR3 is CASTSGLRDTGELFF. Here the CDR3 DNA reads TGTGCCAGCACCTCCGGGCTCAGGGACACCGGGGAGCTGTTTTTT.

The CDR3 DNA reads as TGTGCCAGCAGCGGGCAGGGGTTCGGGTTGGCTGAAGCTTTCTTT. Its protein is CASSGQGFGLAEAFF. The chain recombines TRBV5-6 with TRBJ1-1; the D gene is possibly TRBD1 (6 bases). V lost 4 bases to trimming and J lost 6 bases, with 19 bases between them. The length of the CDR3 is 15 residues. Germline loops: CDR1 SGHDT, CDR2 YYEEEE.

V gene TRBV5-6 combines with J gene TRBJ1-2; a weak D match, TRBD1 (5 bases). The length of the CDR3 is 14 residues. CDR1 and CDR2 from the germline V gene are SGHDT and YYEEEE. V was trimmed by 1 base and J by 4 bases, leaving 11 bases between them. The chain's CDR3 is CASSLSAGFYGYTF. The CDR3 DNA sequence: TGTGCCAGCAGCTTGAGTGCAGGGTTCTATGGCTACACCTTC.

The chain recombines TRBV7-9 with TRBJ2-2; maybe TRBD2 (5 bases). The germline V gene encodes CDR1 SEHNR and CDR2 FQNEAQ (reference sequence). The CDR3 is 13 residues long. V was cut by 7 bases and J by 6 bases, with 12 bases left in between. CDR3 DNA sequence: TGTGCCAGCACGGGGAGCGACGCCGGGGAGCTGTTTTTT. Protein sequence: CASTGSDAGELFF.

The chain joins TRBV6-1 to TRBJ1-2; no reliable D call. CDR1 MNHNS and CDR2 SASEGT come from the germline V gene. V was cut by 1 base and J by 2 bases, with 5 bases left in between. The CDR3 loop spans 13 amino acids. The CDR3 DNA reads TGTGCCAGCAGTGAAGGTCTCAACTATGGCTACACCTTC. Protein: CASSEGLNYGYTF.

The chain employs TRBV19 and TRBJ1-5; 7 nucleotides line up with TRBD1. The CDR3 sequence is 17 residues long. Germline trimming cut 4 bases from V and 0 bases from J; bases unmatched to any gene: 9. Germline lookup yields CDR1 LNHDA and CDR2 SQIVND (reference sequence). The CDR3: CASSSAGQIHSNQPQHF. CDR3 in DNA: TGTGCCAGTAGTAGCGCGGGACAGATACATAGCAATCAGCCCCAGCATTTT.

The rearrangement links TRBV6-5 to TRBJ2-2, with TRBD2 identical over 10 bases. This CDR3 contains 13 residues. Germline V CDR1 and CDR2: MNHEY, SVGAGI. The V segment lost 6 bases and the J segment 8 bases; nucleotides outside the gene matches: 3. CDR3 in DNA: TGTGCCAGCAGCTCTAGCGGGGGTGGGGAGCTGTTTTTT. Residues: CASSSSGGGELFF.

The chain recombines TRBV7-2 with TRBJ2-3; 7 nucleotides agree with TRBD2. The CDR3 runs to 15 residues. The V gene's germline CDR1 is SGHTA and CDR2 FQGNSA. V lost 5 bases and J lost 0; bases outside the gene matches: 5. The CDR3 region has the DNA TGTGCCAGCAGCAACGGGGGGACTAGCACAGATACGCAGTATTTT. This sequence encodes CASSNGGTSTDTQYF.

The CDR3 region is CASTPRLAGGNEQFF. CDR3 bases: TGTGCCAGCACCCCCAGGCTAGCGGGGGGGAATGAGCAGTTCTTC. The V and J genes are TRBV6-5 and TRBJ2-1; 12 nucleotides align to TRBD2. V was clipped by 7 bases and J by 7 bases; unmatched bases: 8. Germline assignment: CDR1 MNHEY and CDR2 SVGAGI. The CDR3 extends over 15 amino acids.

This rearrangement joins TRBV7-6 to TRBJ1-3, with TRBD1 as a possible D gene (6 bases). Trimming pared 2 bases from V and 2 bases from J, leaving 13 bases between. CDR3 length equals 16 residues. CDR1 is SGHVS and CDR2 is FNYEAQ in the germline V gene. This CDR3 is CASSLPGASAGNTIYF. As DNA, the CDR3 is TGTGCCAGCAGCTTACCAGGGGCCAGTGCTGGAAACACCATATATTTT.

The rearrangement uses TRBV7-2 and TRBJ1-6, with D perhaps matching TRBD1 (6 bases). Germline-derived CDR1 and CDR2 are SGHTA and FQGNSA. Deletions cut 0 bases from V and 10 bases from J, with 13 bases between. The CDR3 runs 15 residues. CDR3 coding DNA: TGTGCCAGCAGCTTAGCGGAGGCCAGGGGATCACCCCTCCACTTT. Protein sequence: CASSLAEARGSPLHF.

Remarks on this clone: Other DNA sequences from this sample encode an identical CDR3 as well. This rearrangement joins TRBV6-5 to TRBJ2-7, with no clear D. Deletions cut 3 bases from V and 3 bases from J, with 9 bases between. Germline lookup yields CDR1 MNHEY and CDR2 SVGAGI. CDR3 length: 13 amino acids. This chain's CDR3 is CASSYSAGYEQYF. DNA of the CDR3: TGTGCCAGCAGTTATTCCGCCGGCTACGAGCAGTACTTC.

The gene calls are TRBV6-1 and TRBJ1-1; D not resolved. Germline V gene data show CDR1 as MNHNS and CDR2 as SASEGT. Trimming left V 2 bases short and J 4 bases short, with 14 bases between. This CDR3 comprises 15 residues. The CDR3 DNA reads TGTGCCAGCAGTGAACTGGTCCGCATGGCCACTGAAGCTTTCTTT. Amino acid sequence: CASSELVRMATEAFF.

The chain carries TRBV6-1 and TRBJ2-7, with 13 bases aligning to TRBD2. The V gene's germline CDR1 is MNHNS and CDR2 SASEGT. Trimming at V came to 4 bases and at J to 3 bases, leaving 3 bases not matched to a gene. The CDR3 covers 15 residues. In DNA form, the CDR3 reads TGTGCCAGCAGTGGTGGGACTAGCGGGGACTACGAGCAGTACTTC. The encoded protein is CASSGGTSGDYEQYF.

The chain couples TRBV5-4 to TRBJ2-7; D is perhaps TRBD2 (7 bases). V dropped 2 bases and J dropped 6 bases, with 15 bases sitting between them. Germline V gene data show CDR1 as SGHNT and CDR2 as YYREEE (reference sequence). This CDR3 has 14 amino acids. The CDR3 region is CASSFRAGEGEQYF. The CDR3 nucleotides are TGTGCCAGCAGCTTTCGGGCAGGGGAGGGCGAGCAGTACTTC.

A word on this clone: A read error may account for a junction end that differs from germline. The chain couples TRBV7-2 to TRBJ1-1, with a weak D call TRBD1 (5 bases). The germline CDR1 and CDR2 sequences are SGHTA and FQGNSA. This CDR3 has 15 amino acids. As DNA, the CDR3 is TGTGCCAGCAGCCTAGCCGGGGGAAGTATCCCTGAAGCTTTCTTT. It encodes CASSLAGGSIPEAFF.

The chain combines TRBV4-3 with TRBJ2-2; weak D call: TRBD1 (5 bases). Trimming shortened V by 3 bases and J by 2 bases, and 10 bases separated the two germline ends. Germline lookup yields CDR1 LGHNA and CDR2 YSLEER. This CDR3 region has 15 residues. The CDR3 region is CASSQGQGNTGELFF. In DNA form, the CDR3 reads TGCGCCAGCAGCCAGGGGCAGGGTAACACCGGGGAGCTGTTTTTT.

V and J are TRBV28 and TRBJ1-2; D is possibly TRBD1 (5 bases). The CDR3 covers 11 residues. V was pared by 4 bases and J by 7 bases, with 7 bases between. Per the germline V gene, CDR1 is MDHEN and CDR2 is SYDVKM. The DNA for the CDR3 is TGTGCCAGCAGTTCCAGGGTTGGCTACACCTTC. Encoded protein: CASSSRVGYTF.

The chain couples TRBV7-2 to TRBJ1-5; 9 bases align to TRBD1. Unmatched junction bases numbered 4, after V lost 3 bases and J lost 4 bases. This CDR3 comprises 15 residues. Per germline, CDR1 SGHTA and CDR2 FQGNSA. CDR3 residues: CASSFTGGTNQPQHF. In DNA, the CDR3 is TGTGCCAGCAGCTTCACAGGGGGCACGAATCAGCCCCAGCATTTT.